The rows below give T cell receptor beta chains drawn from one sample of a study of cytomegalovirus exposure and HLA in healthy donors. Here immunoSEQ multiplex PCR was the method, and the copy in TCRdb shows in-frame clones only, minus some. The top ten hold approximately 2.9% of the sample, which has 140,000 or so clones, 80% seen once. Material for sequencing was PBMCs. The source of these receptors is a woman aged 25 to 39 in good health and CMV-seronegative. The CDR3 runs from the conserved cysteine through the conserved F or W. Fields, in order: clone size, V gene, J gene, D gene, CDR3 protein, CDR3 DNA. D genes are given only for firm matches. Some rows have no size entry. The others give once, few or many, or a class for an expanded clone.

>NA|TRBV29-1|TRBJ1-2|TRBD1
CSVARPSGGANYGYTF
TGCAGCGTTGCAAGGCCTTCAGGGGGAGCTAACTATGGCTACACCTTC
>NA|TRBV7-9|TRBJ1-1|NA
CASSLGRRGVAFF
TGTGCCAGCAGCTTAGGACGGAGAGGAGTAGCTTTCTTT
>NA|TRBV19|TRBJ2-3|TRBD2
CASSPWGGVGTDTQYF
TGTGCCAGTAGTCCCTGGGGAGGGGTTGGCACAGATACGCAGTATTTT
>NA|TRBV6-5|TRBJ2-1|NA
CASSQGRGQFF
TGTGCCAGCAGCCAGGGTAGAGGGCAGTTCTTC
>NA|TRBV5-5|TRBJ1-1|NA
CASSFAVNTEAFF
TGTGCCAGCAGCTTCGCGGTGAACACTGAAGCTTTCTTT
>few|TRBV4-1|TRBJ1-6|NA
CASSQVGARNSPLHF
TGCGCCAGCAGCCAAGTGGGGGCTCGGAATTCACCCCTCCACTTT
>once|TRBV19|TRBJ2-7|NA
CASNIPGTYEQYF
TGTGCCAGTAACATCCCAGGGACCTACGAGCAGTACTTC
>NA|TRBV4-1|TRBJ1-4|TRBD1
CASSPHPDRNEKLFF
TGCGCCAGCAGCCCCCACCCGGACAGGAATGAAAAACTGTTTTTT
>NA|TRBV7-8|TRBJ1-2|TRBD1
CASSAGQGYYGYTF
TGTGCCAGCAGCGCGGGACAGGGGTACTATGGCTACACCTTC
>NA|TRBV7-2|TRBJ2-1|NA
CASSLAGKTGNSYNEQFF
TGTGCCAGCAGCTTAGCGGGTAAAACGGGGAACTCCTACAATGAGCAGTTCTTC
>once|TRBV10-3|TRBJ1-2|TRBD1
CAISFRDRGRGYTF
TGTGCCATCAGTTTTCGCGACAGGGGGCGAGGCTACACCTTC
>NA|TRBV5-3|TRBJ1-4|NA
CARSYRRGDEKLFF
TGTGCCAGAAGCTACAGGCGAGGAGACGAAAAACTGTTTTTT
>NA|TRBV2|TRBJ2-1|NA
CASSERRDNEQFF
TGTGCCAGCAGTGAACGCAGGGACAACGAGCAGTTCTTC
>NA|TRBV4-1|TRBJ1-1|TRBD1
CASSQTVDWTGGTEAFF
TGCGCCAGCAGCCAAACGGTGGACTGGACAGGGGGCACTGAAGCTTTCTTT
>NA|TRBV6-5|TRBJ2-3|TRBD2
CASRLAGGTDTQYF
TGTGCCAGCAGACTAGCGGGAGGCACAGATACGCAGTATTTT
>NA|TRBV4-1|TRBJ1-2|TRBD1
CASSLGGQGDYGYTF
TGCGCCAGCAGCCTAGGGGGGCAGGGGGACTATGGCTACACCTTC
>NA|TRBV19|TRBJ1-5|TRBD1
CASSTTGTSNQPQHF
TGTGCCAGTAGTACGACAGGGACGAGCAATCAGCCCCAGCATTTT
>NA|TRBV28|TRBJ1-4|TRBD1
CASSLIQGAGEKLFF
TGTGCCAGCAGTTTAATCCAGGGGGCGGGTGAAAAACTGTTTTTT
>NA|TRBV2|TRBJ1-1|NA
CASSEVGGRSYTEAFF
TGTGCCAGCAGTGAAGTCGGGGGGAGGAGTTACACTGAAGCTTTCTTT
>NA|TRBV12-2|TRBJ1-4|NA
CASRLAALWTGLKFHEKLFF
TGTGCAAGTCGCTTAGCGGCGCTTTGGACAGGCCTTAAGTTTCACGAAAAACTGTTTTTT
>NA|TRBV9|TRBJ2-5|NA
CASSTPGPREAQETQYF
TGTGCCAGCAGCACACCGGGACCCAGGGAGGCACAAGAGACCCAGTACTTC
>NA|TRBV5-1|TRBJ1-2|NA
CASSYPGGEDYGYTF
TGCGCCAGCAGCTACCCGGGAGGGGAGGACTATGGCTACACCTTC
>NA|TRBV6-1|TRBJ1-6|TRBD1
CASTRRQGNSPLHF
TGTGCCAGCACCCGCCGACAGGGGAATTCACCCCTCCACTTT
>NA|TRBV7-2|TRBJ1-1|TRBD1
CASSLLTGQAFF
TGTGCCAGCAGCTTACTGACAGGGCAAGCTTTCTTT
>NA|TRBV2|TRBJ2-7|TRBD2
CASKGLAGIMKQYF
TGTGCCAGCAAGGGACTAGCGGGGATAATGAAGCAGTACTTC